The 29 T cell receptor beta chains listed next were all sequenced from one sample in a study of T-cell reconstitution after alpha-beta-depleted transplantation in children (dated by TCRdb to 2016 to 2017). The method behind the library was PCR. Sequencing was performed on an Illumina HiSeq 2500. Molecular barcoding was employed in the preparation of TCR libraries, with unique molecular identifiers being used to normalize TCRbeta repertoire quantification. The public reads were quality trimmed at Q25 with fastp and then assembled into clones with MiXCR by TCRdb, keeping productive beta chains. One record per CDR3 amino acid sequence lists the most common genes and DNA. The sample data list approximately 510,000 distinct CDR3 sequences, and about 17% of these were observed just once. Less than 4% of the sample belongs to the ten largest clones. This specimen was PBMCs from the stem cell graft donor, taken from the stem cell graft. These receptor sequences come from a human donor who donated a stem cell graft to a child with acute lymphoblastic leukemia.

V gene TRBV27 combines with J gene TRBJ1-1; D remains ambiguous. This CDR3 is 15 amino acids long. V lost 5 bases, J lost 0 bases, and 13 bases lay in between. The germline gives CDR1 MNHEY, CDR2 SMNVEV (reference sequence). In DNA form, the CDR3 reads TGTGCCAGCAGTCCTCTGCAGGCCCTGAACACTGAAGCTTTCTTT. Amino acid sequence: CASSPLQALNTEAFF.

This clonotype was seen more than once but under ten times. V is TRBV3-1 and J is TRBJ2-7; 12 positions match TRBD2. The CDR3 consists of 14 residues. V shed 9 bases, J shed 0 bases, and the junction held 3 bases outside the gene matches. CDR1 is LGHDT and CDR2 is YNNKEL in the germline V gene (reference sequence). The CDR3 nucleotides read TGTGCCAGTCGGACTAGCGGGACCTCCTACGAGCAGTACTTC. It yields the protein CASRTSGTSYEQYF.

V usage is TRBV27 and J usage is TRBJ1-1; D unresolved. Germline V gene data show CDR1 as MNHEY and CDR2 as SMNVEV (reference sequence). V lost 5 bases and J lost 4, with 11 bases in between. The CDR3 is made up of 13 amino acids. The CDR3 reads CASSPYGRTEAFF. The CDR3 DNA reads TGTGCCAGCAGTCCCTACGGGCGCACTGAAGCTTTCTTT.

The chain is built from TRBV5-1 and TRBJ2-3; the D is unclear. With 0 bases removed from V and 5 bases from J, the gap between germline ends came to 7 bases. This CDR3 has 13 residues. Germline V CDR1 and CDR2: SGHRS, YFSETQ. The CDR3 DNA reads TGCGCCAGCAGCTTGGTAGGCTTAGATACGCAGTATTTT. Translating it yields CASSLVGLDTQYF.

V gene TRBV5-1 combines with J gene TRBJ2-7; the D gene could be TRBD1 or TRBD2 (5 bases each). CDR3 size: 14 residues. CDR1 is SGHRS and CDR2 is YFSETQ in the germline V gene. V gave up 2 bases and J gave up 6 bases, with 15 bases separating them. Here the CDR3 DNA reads TGCGCCAGCAGCTTAGAGTGGGACGCGGGCGAGCAGTACTTC. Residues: CASSLEWDAGEQYF.

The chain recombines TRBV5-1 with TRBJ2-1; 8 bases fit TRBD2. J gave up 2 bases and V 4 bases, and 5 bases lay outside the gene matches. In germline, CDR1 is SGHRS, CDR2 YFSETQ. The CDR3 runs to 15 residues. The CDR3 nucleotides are TGCGCCAGCAGCAATACGGGGGGGGCCTACAATGAGCAGTTCTTC. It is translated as CASSNTGGAYNEQFF.

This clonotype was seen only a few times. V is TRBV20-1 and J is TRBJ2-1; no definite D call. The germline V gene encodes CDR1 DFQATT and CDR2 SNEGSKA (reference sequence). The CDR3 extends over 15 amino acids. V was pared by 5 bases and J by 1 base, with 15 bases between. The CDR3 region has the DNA TGCAGTGCTCTCGATCGGCGTCTGTCCTACAATGAGCAGTTCTTC. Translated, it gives CSALDRRLSYNEQFF.

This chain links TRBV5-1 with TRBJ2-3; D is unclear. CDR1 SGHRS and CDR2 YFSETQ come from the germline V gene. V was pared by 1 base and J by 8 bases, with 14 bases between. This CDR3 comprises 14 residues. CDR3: CASSLSPREGTQYF. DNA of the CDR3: TGCGCCAGCAGCTTGAGTCCCCGAGAAGGTACGCAGTATTTT. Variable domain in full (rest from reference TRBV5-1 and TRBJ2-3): KAGVTQTPRYLIKTRGQQVTLSCSPISGHRSVSWYQQTPGQGLQFLFEYFSETQRNKGNFPGRFSGRQFSNSRSEMNVSTLELGDSALYLCASSLSPREGTQYFGPGTRLTVL.

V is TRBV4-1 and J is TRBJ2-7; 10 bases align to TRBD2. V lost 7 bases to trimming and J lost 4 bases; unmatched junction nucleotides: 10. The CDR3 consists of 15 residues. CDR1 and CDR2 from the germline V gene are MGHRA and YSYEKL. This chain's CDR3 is CASTNPTSGDYEQYF. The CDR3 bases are TGCGCCAGCACAAACCCTACTAGCGGGGATTACGAGCAGTACTTC.

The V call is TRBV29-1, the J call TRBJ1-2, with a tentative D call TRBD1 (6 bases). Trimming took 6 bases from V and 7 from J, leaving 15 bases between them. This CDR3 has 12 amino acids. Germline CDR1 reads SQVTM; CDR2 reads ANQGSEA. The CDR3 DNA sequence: TGCAGCGTCCCGCAGGGGCATGGTGGCTACACCTTC. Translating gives CSVPQGHGGYTF. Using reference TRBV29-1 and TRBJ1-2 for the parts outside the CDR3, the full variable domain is SAVISQKPSRDICQRGTSLTIQCQVDSQVTMMFWYRQQPGQSLTLIATANQGSEATYESGFVIDKFPISRPNLTFSTLTVSNMSPEDSSIYLCSVPQGHGGYTFGSGTRLTVV.

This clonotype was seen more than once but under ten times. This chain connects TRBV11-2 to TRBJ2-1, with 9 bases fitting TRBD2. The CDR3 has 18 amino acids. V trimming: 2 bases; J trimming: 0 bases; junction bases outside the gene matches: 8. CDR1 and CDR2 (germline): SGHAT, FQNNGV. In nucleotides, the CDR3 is TGTGCCAGCAGCTTAAGGACCCCTAGCGGGACCTCCTACAATGAGCAGTTCTTC. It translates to CASSLRTPSGTSYNEQFF. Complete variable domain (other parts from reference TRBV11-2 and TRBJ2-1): EAGVAQSPRYKIIEKRQSVAFWCNPISGHATLYWYQQILGQGPKLLIQFQNNGVVDDSQLPKDRFSAERLKGVDSTLKIQPAKLEDSAVYLCASSLRTPSGTSYNEQFFGPGTRLTVL.

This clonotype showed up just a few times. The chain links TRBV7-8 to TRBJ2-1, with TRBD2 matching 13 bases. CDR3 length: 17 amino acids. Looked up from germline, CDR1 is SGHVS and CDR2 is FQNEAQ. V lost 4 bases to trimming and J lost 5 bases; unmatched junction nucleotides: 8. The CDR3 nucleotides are TGTGCCAGCAGCTCAACGAGGGGACTAGCGGGAAACAATGAGCAGTTCTTC. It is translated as CASSSTRGLAGNNEQFF.

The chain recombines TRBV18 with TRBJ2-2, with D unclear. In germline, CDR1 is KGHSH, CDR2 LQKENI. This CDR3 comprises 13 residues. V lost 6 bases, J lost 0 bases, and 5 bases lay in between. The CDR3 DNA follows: TGTGCCAGCTCCTACCCGAACACCGGGGAGCTGTTTTTT. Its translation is CASSYPNTGELFF.

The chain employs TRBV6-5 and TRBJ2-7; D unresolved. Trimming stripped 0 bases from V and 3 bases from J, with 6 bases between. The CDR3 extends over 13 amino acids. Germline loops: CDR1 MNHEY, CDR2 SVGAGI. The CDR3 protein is CASSYSEFYEQYF. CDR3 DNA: TGTGCCAGCAGTTACTCGGAGTTCTACGAGCAGTACTTC.

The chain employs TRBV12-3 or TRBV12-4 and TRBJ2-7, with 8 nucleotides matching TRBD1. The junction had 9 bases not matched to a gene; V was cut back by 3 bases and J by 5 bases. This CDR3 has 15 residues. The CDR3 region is CASSFPSGGKDEQYF. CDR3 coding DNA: TGTGCCAGCAGTTTCCCATCAGGGGGCAAAGACGAGCAGTACTTC.

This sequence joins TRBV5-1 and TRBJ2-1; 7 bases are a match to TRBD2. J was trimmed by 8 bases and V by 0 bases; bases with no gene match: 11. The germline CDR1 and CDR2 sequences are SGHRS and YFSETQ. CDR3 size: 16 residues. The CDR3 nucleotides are TGCGCCAGCAGCTTGGGAGTGACTAGCACTTCGGATGAGCAGTTCTTC. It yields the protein CASSLGVTSTSDEQFF.

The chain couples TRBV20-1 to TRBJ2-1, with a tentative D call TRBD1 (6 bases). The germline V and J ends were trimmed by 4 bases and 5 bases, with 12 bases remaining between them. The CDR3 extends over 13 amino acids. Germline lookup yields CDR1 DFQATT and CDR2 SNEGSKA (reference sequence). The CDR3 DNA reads TGCAGTGCTACTTACCACAGGGACAATGAGCAGTTCTTC. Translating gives CSATYHRDNEQFF.

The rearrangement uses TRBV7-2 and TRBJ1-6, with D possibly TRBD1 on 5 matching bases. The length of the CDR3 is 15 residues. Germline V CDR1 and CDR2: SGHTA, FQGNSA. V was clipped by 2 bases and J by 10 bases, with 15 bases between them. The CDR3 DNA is TGTGCCAGCAGCTTATCGGGACCGCATAGGTCACCCCTCCACTTT. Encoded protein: CASSLSGPHRSPLHF.

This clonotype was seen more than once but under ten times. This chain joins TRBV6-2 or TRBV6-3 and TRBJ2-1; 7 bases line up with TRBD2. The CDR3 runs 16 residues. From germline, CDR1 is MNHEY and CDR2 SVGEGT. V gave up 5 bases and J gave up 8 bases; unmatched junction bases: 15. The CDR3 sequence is CASSPGGTMDSDEQFF. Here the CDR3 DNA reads TGTGCCAGCAGTCCCGGGGGGACTATGGATTCGGATGAGCAGTTCTTC.

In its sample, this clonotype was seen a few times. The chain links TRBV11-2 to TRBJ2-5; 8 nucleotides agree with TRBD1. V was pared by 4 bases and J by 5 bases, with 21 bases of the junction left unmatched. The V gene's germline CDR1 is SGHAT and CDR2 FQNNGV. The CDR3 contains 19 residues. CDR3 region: CASSSYDRGGTLDEETQYF. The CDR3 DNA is TGTGCCAGCAGCTCATACGACAGGGGAGGAACCTTAGATGAGGAGACCCAGTACTTC.

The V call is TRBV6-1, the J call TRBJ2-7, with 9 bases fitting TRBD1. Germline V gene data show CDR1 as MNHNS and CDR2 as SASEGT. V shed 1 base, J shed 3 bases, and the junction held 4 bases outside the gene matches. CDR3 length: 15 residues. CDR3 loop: CASSEGDRVDYEQYF. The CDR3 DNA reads TGTGCCAGCAGTGAAGGGGACAGGGTAGACTACGAGCAGTACTTC.

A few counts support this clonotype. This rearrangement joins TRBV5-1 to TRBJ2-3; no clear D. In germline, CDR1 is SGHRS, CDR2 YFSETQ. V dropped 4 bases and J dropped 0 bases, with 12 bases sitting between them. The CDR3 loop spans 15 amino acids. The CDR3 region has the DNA TGCGCCAGCAGCCTCGACTGGGAAAGCACAGATACGCAGTATTTT. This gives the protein CASSLDWESTDTQYF.

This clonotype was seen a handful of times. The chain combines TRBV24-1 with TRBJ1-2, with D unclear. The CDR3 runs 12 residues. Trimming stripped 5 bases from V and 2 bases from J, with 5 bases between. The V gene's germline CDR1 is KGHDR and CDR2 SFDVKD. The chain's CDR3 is CATSGRNYGYTF. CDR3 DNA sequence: TGTGCCACCAGTGGAAGGAACTATGGCTACACCTTC.

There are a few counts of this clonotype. Written as DNA, the CDR3 is TGCAGTGCTAGAGGAGGGAGCAATGGGACAGGCCCTAATCAGCCCCAGCATTTT. This gives the protein CSARGGSNGTGPNQPQHF. J is TRBJ1-5 and V is TRBV20-1, with 8 bases matching TRBD1. V was pared by 1 base and J by 4 bases, with 15 bases of the junction left unmatched. Germline values: CDR1 DFQATT, CDR2 SNEGSKA (reference sequence). The CDR3 contains 18 residues.

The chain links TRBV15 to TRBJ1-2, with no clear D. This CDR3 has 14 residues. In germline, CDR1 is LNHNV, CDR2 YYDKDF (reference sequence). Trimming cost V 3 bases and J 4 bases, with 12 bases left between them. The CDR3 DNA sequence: TGTGCCACCAGCAGCGGAGGGTCCGGCTATGGCTACACCTTC. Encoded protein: CATSSGGSGYGYTF.

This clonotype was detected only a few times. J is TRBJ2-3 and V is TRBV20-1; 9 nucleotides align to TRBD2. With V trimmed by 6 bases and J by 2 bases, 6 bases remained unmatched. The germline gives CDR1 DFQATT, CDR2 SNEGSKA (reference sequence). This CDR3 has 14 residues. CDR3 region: CSADSGRVTDTQYF. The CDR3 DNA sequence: TGCAGTGCCGATAGCGGGAGAGTCACAGATACGCAGTATTTT.

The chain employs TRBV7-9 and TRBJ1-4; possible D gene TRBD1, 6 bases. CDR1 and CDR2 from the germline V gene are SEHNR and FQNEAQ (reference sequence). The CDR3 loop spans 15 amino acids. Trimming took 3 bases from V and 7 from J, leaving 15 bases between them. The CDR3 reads CASSLSGGAGEKLFF. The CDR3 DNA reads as TGTGCCAGCAGCTTGAGTGGGGGGGCCGGTGAAAAACTGTTTTTT.

The CDR3 DNA reads as TGTGCCAGCAGCCCCGGTGGCGCTAGCACAGATACGCAGTATTTT. Translated: CASSPGGASTDTQYF. J is TRBJ2-3 and V is TRBV5-8; no clear D gene. The CDR3 is 15 residues long. Germline assignment: CDR1 SGHTS and CDR2 YDEGEE. V was pared by 4 bases and J by 0 bases, with 12 bases between.

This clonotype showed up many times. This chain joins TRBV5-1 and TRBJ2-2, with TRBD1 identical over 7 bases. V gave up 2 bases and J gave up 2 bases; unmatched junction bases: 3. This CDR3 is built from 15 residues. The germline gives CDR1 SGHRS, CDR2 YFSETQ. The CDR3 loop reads CASSFRDSNTGELFF. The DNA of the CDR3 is TGCGCCAGCAGCTTCCGGGACAGTAACACCGGGGAGCTGTTTTTT.